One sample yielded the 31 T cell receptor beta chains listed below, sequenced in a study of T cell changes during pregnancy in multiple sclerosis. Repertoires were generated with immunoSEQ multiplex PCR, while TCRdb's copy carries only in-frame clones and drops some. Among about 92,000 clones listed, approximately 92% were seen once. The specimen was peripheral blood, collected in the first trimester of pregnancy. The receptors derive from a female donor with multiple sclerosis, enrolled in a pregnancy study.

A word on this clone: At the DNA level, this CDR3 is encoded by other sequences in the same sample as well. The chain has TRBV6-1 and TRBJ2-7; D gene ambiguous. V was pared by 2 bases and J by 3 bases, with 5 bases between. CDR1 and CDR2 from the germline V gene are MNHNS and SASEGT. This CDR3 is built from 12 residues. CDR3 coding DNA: TGTGCCAGCAGTGAATCTAGCTACGAGCAGTACTTC. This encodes CASSESSYEQYF.

The CDR3: CASSQGLAEETQYF. CDR3 DNA: TGTGCCAGCAGCCAAGGGCTAGCGGAAGAGACCCAGTACTTC. This chain uses TRBV4-2 with TRBJ2-5, with 7 bases identical to TRBD2. With V trimmed by 1 base and J by 3 bases, 2 bases remained unmatched. The CDR3 loop spans 14 amino acids. The germline V gene has CDR1 LGHNA and CDR2 YNFKEQ.

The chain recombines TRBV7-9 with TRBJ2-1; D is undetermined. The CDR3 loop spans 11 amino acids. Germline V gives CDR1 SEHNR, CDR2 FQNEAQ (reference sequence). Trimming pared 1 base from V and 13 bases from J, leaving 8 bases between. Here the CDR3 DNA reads TGTGCCAGCAGCTTAGGAGAAGTACAGTTCTTC. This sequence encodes CASSLGEVQFF.

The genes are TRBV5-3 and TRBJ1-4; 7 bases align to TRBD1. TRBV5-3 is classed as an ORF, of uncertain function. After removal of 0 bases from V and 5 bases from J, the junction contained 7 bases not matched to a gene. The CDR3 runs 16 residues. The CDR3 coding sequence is TGTGCCAGAAGCTTGGCCAGGACAGGAGAGAATGAAAAACTGTTTTTT. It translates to CARSLARTGENEKLFF.

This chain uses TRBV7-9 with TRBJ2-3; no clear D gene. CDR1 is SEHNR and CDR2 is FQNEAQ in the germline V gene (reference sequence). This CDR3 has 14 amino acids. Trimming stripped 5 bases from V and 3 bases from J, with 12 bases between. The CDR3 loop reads CASSPALRTDTQYF. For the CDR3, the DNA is TGTGCCAGCAGCCCAGCATTGCGGACAGATACGCAGTATTTT.

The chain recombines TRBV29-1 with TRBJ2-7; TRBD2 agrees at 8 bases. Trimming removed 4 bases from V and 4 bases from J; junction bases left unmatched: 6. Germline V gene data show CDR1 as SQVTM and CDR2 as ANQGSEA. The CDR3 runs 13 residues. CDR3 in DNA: TGCAGCGTTGCCTTAGCGGGGCAATACGAGCAGTACTTC. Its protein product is CSVALAGQYEQYF.

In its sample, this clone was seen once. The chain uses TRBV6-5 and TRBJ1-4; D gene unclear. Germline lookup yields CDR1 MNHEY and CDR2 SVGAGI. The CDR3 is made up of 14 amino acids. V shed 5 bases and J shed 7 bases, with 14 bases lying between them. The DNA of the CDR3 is TGTGCCAGCAGTCCCAATCCCCTCGGTGAAAAACTGTTTTTT. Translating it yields CASSPNPLGEKLFF.

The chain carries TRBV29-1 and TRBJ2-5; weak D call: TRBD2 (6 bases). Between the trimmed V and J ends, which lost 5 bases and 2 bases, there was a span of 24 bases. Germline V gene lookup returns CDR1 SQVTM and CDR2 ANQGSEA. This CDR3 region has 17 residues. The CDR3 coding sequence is TGCAGCGTTACCGTCAGTGCGATTGCGGGGCAACAAGAGACCCAGTACTTC. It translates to CSVTVSAIAGQQETQYF.

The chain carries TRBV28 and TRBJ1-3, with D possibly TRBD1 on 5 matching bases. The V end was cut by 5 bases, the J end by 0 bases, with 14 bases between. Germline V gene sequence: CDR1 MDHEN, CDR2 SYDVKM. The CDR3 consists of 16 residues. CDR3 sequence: CASSPRVEGSGNTIYF. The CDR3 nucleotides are TGTGCCAGCAGTCCCAGGGTGGAGGGCTCTGGAAACACCATATATTTT.

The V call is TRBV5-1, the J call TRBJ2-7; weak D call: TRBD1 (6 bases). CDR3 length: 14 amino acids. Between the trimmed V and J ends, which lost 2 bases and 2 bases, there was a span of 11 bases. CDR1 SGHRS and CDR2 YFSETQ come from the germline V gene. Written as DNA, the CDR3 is TGCGCCAGCAGCTTCACAGGGAGTGCCTACGAGCAGTACTTC. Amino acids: CASSFTGSAYEQYF.

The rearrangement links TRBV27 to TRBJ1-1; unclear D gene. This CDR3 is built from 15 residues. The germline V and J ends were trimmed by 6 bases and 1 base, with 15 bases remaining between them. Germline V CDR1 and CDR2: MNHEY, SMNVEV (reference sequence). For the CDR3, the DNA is TGTGCCAGCAGCTCCTACGGGGTGGGGAACACTGAAGCTTTCTTT. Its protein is CASSSYGVGNTEAFF.

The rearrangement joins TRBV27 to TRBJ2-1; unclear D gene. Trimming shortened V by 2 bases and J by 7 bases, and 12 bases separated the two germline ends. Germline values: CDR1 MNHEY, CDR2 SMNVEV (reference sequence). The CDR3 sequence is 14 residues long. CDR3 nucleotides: TGTGCCAGCAGTTTAATCCCCCCCCAGAATGAGCAGTTCTTC. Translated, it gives CASSLIPPQNEQFF.

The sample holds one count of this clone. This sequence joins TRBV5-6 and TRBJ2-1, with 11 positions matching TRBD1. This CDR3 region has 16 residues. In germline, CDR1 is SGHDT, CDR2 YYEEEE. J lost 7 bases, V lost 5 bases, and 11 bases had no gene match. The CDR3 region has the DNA TGTGCCAGCAGTTTCAGGAGGGACAGGGGGAATAATGAGCAGTTCTTC. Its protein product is CASSFRRDRGNNEQFF.

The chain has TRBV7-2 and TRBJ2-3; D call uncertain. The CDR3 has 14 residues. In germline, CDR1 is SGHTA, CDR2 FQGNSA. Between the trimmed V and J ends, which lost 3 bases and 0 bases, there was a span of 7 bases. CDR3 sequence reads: CASSFSPSTDTQYF. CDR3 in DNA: TGTGCCAGCAGCTTCTCTCCCAGCACAGATACGCAGTATTTT.

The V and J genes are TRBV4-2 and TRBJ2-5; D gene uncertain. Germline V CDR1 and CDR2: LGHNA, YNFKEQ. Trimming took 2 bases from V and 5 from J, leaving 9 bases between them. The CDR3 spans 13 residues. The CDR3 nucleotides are TGTGCCAGCAGCCAATTTCTTGAGGAGACCCAGTACTTC. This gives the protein CASSQFLEETQYF.

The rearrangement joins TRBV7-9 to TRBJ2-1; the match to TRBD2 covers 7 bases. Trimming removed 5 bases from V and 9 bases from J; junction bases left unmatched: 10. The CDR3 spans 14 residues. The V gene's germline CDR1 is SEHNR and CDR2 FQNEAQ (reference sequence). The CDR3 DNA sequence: TGTGCCAGCAGCCCTAGAGGCGGCGGGAGTGAGCAGTTCTTC. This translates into CASSPRGGGSEQFF.

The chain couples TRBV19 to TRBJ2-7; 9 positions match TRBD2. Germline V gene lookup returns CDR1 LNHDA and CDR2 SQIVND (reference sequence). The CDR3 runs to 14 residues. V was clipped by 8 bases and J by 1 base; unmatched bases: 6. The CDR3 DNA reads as TGTGCCAGTGCCGGGACTAGCACTTCCTACGAGCAGTACTTC. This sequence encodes CASAGTSTSYEQYF.

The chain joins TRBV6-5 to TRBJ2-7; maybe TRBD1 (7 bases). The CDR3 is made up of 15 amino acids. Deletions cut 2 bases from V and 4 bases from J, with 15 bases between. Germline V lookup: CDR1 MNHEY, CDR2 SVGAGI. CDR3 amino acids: CASSYIKTGRYEQYF. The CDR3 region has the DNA TGTGCCAGCAGTTACATAAAGACAGGGAGGTACGAGCAGTACTTC.

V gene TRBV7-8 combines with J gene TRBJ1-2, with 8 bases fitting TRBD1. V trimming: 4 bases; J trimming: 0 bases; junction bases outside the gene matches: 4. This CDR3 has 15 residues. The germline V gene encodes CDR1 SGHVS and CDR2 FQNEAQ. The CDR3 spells CASSYGTGSNYGYTF. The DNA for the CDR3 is TGTGCCAGCAGCTACGGGACAGGCTCTAACTATGGCTACACCTTC.

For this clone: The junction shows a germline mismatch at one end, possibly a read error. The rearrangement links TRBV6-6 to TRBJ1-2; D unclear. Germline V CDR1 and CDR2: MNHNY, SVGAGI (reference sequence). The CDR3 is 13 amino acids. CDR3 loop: CASSPGLKTSLNF. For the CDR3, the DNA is TGTGCCAGCAGTCCAGGACTCAAAACCTCGCTTAACTTC.

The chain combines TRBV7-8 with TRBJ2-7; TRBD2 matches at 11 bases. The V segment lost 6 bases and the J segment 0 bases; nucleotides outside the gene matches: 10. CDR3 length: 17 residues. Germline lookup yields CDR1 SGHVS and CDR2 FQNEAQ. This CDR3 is CASRRSATSGISYEQYF. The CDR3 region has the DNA TGTGCCAGCAGAAGGTCCGCGACTAGCGGGATCTCCTACGAGCAGTACTTC. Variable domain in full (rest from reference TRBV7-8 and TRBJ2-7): GAGVSQSPRYKVAKRGQDVALRCDPISGHVSLFWYQQALGQGPEFLTYFQNEAQLDKSGLPSDRFFAERPEGSVSTLKIQRTQQEDSAVYLCASRRSATSGISYEQYFGPGTRLTVT.

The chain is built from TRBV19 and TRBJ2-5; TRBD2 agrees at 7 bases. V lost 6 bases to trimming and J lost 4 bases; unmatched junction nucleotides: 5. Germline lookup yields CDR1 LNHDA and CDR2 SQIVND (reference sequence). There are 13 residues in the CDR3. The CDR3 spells CASSPSGAETQYF. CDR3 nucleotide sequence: TGTGCCAGTAGCCCTAGCGGCGCAGAGACCCAGTACTTC.

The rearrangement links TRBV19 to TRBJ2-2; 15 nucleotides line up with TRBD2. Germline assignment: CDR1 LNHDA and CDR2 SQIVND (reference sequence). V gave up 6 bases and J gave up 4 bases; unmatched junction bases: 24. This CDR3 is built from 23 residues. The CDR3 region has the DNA TGTGCCAGTAGGACAGGCCCGTGGGCACGGACTAGCGGGAGGGCCTCGGGCACCGGGGAGCTGTTTTTT. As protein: CASRTGPWARTSGRASGTGELFF.

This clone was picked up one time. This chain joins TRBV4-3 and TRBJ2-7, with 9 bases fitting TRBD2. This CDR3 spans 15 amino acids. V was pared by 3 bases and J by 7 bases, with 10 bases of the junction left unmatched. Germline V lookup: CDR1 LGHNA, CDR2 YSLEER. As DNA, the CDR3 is TGCGCCAGCAGCCAGTATAGCGGGAGTAGCAGGGAGCAGTACTTC. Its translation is CASSQYSGSSREQYF.

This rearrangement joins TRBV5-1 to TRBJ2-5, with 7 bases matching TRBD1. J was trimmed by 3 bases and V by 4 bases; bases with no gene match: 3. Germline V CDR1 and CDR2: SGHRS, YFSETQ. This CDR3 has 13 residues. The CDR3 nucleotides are TGCGCCAGCAGCCGGGGACAGAAAGAGACCCAGTACTTC. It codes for CASSRGQKETQYF. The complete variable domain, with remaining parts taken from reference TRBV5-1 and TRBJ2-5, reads KAGVTQTPRYLIKTRGQQVTLSCSPISGHRSVSWYQQTPGQGLQFLFEYFSETQRNKGNFPGRFSGRQFSNSRSEMNVSTLELGDSALYLCASSRGQKETQYFGPGTRLLVL.

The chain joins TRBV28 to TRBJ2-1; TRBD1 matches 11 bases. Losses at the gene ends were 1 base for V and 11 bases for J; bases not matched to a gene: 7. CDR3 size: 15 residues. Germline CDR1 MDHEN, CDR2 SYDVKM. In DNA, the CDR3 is TGTGCCAGCAGTTTATCCCGGACAGGGGGCGGACAGCAGTTCTTC. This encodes CASSLSRTGGGQQFF.

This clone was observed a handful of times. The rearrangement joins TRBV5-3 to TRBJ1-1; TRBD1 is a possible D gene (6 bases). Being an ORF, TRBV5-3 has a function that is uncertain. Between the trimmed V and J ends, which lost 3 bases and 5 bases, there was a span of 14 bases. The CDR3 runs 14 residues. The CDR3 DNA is TGTGCCAGAAGCTCACCCACAGGGTTAACTGAAGCTTTCTTT. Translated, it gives CARSSPTGLTEAFF.

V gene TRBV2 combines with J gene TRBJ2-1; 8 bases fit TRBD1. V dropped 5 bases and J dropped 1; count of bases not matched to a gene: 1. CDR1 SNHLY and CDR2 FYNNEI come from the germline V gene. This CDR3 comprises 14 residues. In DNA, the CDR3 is TGTGCCAGCAGTACAGGGGGGTCCTACAATGAGCAGTTCTTC. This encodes CASSTGGSYNEQFF.

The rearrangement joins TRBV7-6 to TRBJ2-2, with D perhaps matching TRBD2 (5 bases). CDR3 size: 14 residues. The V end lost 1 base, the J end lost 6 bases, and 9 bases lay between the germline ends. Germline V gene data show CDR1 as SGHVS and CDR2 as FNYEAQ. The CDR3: CASSLVSGAGELFF. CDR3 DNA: TGTGCCAGCAGCTTAGTATCCGGGGCCGGGGAGCTGTTTTTT.

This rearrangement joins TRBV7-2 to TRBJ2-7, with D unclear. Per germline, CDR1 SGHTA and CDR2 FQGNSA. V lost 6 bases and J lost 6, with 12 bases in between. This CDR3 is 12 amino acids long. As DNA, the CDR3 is TGTGCCAGCAGAGCAGGTGGTAGCGAGCAGTACTTC. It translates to CASRAGGSEQYF. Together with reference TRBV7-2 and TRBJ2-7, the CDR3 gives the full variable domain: GAGVSQSPSNKVTEKGKDVELRCDPISGHTALYWYRQSLGQGLEFLIYFQGNSAPDKSGLPSDRFSAERTGGSVSTLTIQRTQQEDSAVYLCASRAGGSEQYFGPGTRLTVT.

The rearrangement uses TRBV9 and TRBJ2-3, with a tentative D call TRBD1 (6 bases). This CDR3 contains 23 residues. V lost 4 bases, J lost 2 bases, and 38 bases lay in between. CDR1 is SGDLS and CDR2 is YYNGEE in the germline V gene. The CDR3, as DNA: TGTGCCAGCAGCCGACCTCGACCAGGGGACGAACCTAGTCTTTACAGGGACACAGATACGCAGTATTTT. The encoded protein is CASSRPRPGDEPSLYRDTDTQYF.